This TCR beta chain was found in a study of neurological immune-mediated disorders. V dropped 7 bases and J dropped 7 bases, with 16 bases sitting between them. CDR1 and CDR2 (germline): LGHDT, YNNKEL (reference sequence). The CDR3 extends over 14 amino acids. Synthesis of cDNA was performed by 5'RACE using 10-nucleotide random UMIs. Every sequencing run produced over 160 million TCR-beta sequences, and the sequences from any one run covered 15-18 subjects. TCRdb re-analysed the 5' RACE reads in MiXCR, keeping a single row per CDR3 protein. The sample holds 53,000 or so distinct CDR3 sequences, roughly an eighth seen once. Stored at -80 C, 2 million PBMCs were the source of the unsorted libraries. The sample holds many counts of this clonotype.

The origin of this receptor is a woman aged 55-70 years with HTLV-1-associated myelopathy (HAM/TSP). V is TRBV3-1 and J is TRBJ2-2; a possible D gene is TRBD2 (5 bases). The material sequenced was PBMCs. The CDR3 nucleotides read TGTGCCAGCACCCGAACCCGGGATCACGGGGAGCTGTTTTTT. It codes for CASTRTRDHGELFF.